This section outlines one TCR beta chain sequence together with its context. This clone was counted only a few times. Its recognized antigen is unknown. It has no much larger one-base neighbor in the sample; base qualities were not kept. The sample originates from a study of vaccination effects on CD4 cells after COVID-19 (dated by TCRdb to the early 2020s). Study-wide context: To identify antigen-specific CD4+ T cell clonotypes by their expansion, the ViraFEST assay first stimulated PBMC with viral peptide pools and then applied TCR sequencing. Each participant received two doses of an mRNA SARS-CoV-2 vaccine, either BNT162b2 or mRNA-1273. Pre-vaccine samples were collected from two convalescent patients 16 days and one week before the first dose, corresponding to 142 and 148 days after COVID-19 diagnosis. Some 2 million PBMC per well were cultured in IMDM with around 5% human AB serum, 7.5 to 10 IU/ml IL-2 and gentamicin, plus 10 ug/ml peptides. SARS-CoV-2 spike-specific CD4+ TCR repertoires from before and after mRNA vaccination were compared in COVID-19 convalescent patients and in infection-naive vaccine recipients. The full study included some 10 COVID-19 convalescent patients and a few SARS-CoV-2-naive healthy vaccine recipients. In the study, cultures from other donors were sequenced using the Oncomine TCR Beta short-read assay on an Illumina iSeq 100. General findings and caveats noted by the study authors: Clones induced by infection and clones induced by vaccination both contracted markedly at late timepoints after vaccination, which fits with T cell responses waning over time. In convalescent patients, the post-vaccine spike-reactive repertoire was composed mainly of new vaccine-induced clones that were largely distinct from infection-induced clones. The study was limited by a small number of convalescent patients, and early post-infection timepoints were lacking.

Trimming accounts for 6 bases at V and 9 bases at J, while the number of junction bases matched to no gene is 20. The CDR3 starts with the cysteine, ends with the phenylalanine, and has 16 residues. Only CDR3 DNA is held: 48 bases, read in frame from base 1. The germline V gene (reference sequence) gives CDR1 as SEHNR and CDR2 as FQNEAQ. To prepare the library, the immunoSEQ multiplex PCR assay was applied. DNA from the CD4+ T cells that had been cultured and isolated underwent TCR beta CDR3 sequencing. The published analysis was carried out like this. Non-productive TCR sequences were discarded, and reads were trimmed to the CDR3 region, with only CDR3s of 7 or more amino acids retained. The MANAFEST web app was used to pick out antigen-specific clonotypes by comparing their expansion in peptide wells with that in reference cultures. Positive clones required FDR<0.05 expansion versus reference and all other wells, odds ratio above 5, and frequency above 0.1% in two replicate wells. A clonotype was called cross-reactive if it was significantly expanded both in SARS-CoV-2 spike wells and in at least one common cold coronavirus spike condition. CDR3 similarity was assessed by Levenshtein distance using the stringdist R package, and unrooted trees were constructed with ape in R 3.6.1. Not all clones reach the TCRdb copy of this immuneACCESS table, which keeps in-frame sequences only. Checked studies attribute under half of the gap to unresolved V genes and leave the rest unexplained. V and J calls and clone size follow that table, whereas D and trimming were derived from the DNA. The sample data list under 50,000 clones, and more than 75% of these were observed just once. Over 9.5% of the sample is held by the ten biggest clonotypes.

After 10 to 11 days of culture, CD4+ T cells were isolated with the EasySep CD4+ T cell isolation kit. Convalescent patients had PCR-confirmed SARS-CoV-2 infection between March and December 2020, before Alpha, Beta and Delta variants emerged in the United States. On days 3 and 7, half of the culture medium was replaced with fresh IL-2-containing medium. Unless otherwise noted, each peptide stimulation condition was cultured in triplicate wells. PBMC were separated from whole blood using Ficoll-Paque Plus gradient centrifugation and were then either cryopreserved at -140C or used fresh. The QIAamp micro DNA kit was used to extract genomic DNA from the cultured CD4+ T cells.

Recombination linked TRBV7-9 to TRBJ2-7; 7 middle bases align to TRBD1. The TCR sequence derives from a human donor who had a prior SARS-CoV-2 infection. This material consisted of CD4+ T cells from PBMCs cultured without peptide, taken before COVID-19 vaccination. The CDR3: CASRPTSYRGDVGQYF. The sequenced DNA is TGTGCCAGCAGACCCACCAGCTACAGGGGCGACGTTGGGCAGTACTTC.